The 32 T cell receptor beta chains below were found in one sample sequenced in a study of identical twins. From the 5' RACE reads, TCRdb called clonotypes with MiXCR, one entry per CDR3 protein. The table records approximately 150,000 distinct CDR3 sequences, 3% to 4% of them present only once. The sequencing sample was made of memory T cells sorted from blood. The receptors derive from a man aged 18 to 29 in good health.

This clonotype showed up just a few times. The rearrangement joins TRBV27 to TRBJ1-5; TRBD1 is a possible D gene (6 bases). The germline V and J ends were trimmed by 2 bases and 6 bases, with 17 bases remaining between them. The CDR3 sequence is 16 residues long. Germline CDR1 is MNHEY and CDR2 is SMNVEV (reference sequence). CDR3 protein: CASSLRWTAGFQPQHF. DNA of the CDR3: TGTGCCAGCAGTTTACGTTGGACAGCAGGATTTCAGCCCCAGCATTTT.

The sample holds many counts of this clonotype. The rearrangement links TRBV7-6 to TRBJ2-3, with D possibly being TRBD2 (9 bases). V lost 5 bases to trimming and J lost 7 bases, with 25 bases between them. The germline V gene encodes CDR1 SGHVS and CDR2 FNYEAQ. The CDR3 consists of 17 residues. CDR3: CASSQAGGPGTGNTQYF. CDR3 bases: TGTGCCAGCAGCCAGGCGGGAGGGCCGGGGACAGGTAATACGCAGTATTTT.

This clonotype came up many times. This sequence joins TRBV3-1 and TRBJ1-5; 8 bases are shared with TRBD1. Per the germline V gene, CDR1 is LGHDT and CDR2 is YNNKEL (reference sequence). The V gene end was trimmed by 7 bases and the J gene end by 9 bases; junction bases not matched to a gene: 17. CDR3 length equals 16 residues. CDR3: CASNPSDRAGSGPQHF. The CDR3 DNA reads TGTGCCAGCAACCCCTCGGACAGGGCGGGCTCGGGGCCCCAGCATTTT.

In its sample, this clonotype was seen many times. V gene TRBV11-2 combines with J gene TRBJ2-1; D is uncertain. V lost 8 bases, J lost 0 bases, and 11 bases lay in between. This CDR3 is built from 14 residues. The germline gives CDR1 SGHAT, CDR2 FQNNGV. In nucleotides, the CDR3 is TGTGCCAGCTCTCGGGCGGACTCCTACAATGAGCAGTTCTTC. Its translation: CASSRADSYNEQFF.

This clonotype was recorded many times. This chain links TRBV9 with TRBJ2-3; D might be TRBD1 or TRBD2, each matching 6 bases. This CDR3 has 14 amino acids. CDR1 is SGDLS and CDR2 is YYNGEE in the germline V gene. Deletions cut 0 bases from V and 7 bases from J, with 12 bases between. In DNA, the CDR3 is TGTGCCAGCAGCGTAGTGCGGGACACCTATACGCAGTATTTT. This gives the protein CASSVVRDTYTQYF.

This clonotype was observed many times. V and J are TRBV5-1 and TRBJ2-1; the D is unclear. The CDR3 extends over 15 amino acids. Trimming left V 5 bases short and J 0 bases short, with 12 bases between. CDR1 and CDR2 from the germline V gene are SGHRS and YFSETQ. CDR3 nucleotides: TGCGCCAGCAGGAGCTCCCTGAGCTCCTACAATGAGCAGTTCTTC. Protein sequence: CASRSSLSSYNEQFF.

This clonotype was detected ten times or more. This chain joins TRBV20-1 and TRBJ2-5; 7 bases fit TRBD2. Per germline, CDR1 DFQATT and CDR2 SNEGSKA (reference sequence). The CDR3 is 16 residues long. J was trimmed by 5 bases and V by 0 bases; bases with no gene match: 12. The CDR3 reads CSARDLPSGARETQYF. Written as DNA, the CDR3 is TGCAGTGCTAGAGATCTTCCTAGCGGAGCCCGCGAGACCCAGTACTTC.

This clonotype was recorded at least ten times. The genes are TRBV7-2 and TRBJ2-7; 9 bases map to TRBD1. CDR1 SGHTA and CDR2 FQGNSA come from the germline V gene. V trimming: 5 bases; J trimming: 5 bases; junction bases outside the gene matches: 13. This CDR3 spans 16 amino acids. The CDR3 reads CASSGSAGQGAHEQYF. CDR3 DNA sequence: TGTGCCAGCAGCGGTAGCGCGGGACAGGGTGCCCACGAGCAGTACTTC. Together with reference TRBV7-2 and TRBJ2-7, the CDR3 gives the full variable domain: GAGVSQSPSNKVTEKGKDVELRCDPISGHTALYWYRQSLGQGLEFLIYFQGNSAPDKSGLPSDRFSAERTGGSVSTLTIQRTQQEDSAVYLCASSGSAGQGAHEQYFGPGTRLTVT.

Ten or more counts support this clonotype. This chain joins TRBV3-1 and TRBJ1-6; D is undetermined. Germline V gives CDR1 LGHDT, CDR2 YNNKEL (reference sequence). The V end was cut by 3 bases, the J end by 11 bases, with 11 bases between. This CDR3 region has 13 residues. CDR3 loop: CASSQVPLAPLHF. The CDR3 DNA reads TGTGCCAGCAGCCAGGTCCCCTTGGCACCCCTCCACTTT.

This clonotype showed up many times. The chain is built from TRBV24-1 and TRBJ2-2; D gene unclear. CDR3 length: 17 residues. Germline assignment: CDR1 KGHDR and CDR2 SFDVKD. Trimming took 3 bases from V and 3 from J, leaving 16 bases between them. The CDR3 region is CATSDPYRTPDTGELFF. The DNA for the CDR3 is TGTGCCACCAGTGATCCCTATAGGACCCCGGACACCGGGGAGCTGTTTTTT.

This clonotype was detected ten times or more. J is TRBJ1-3 and V is TRBV18; D call uncertain. Germline V lookup: CDR1 KGHSH, CDR2 LQKENI. The CDR3 is 13 residues long. V was clipped by 3 bases and J by 4 bases, with 7 bases between them. The CDR3 nucleotides read TGTGCCAGCTCACCCCGACTCGGAAACACCATATATTTT. Protein: CASSPRLGNTIYF.

This clonotype was detected ten times or more. This rearrangement joins TRBV11-2 to TRBJ2-2; the match to TRBD2 covers 7 bases. The CDR3 covers 14 residues. The germline gives CDR1 SGHAT, CDR2 FQNNGV. CDR3: CAIGKQRGHGELFF. CDR3 DNA: TGTGCAATCGGGAAGCAGCGGGGTCACGGGGAGCTGTTTTTT.

This clonotype was detected ten times or more. J is TRBJ1-1 and V is TRBV3-1; D is unresolved. This CDR3 has 13 amino acids. The germline gives CDR1 LGHDT, CDR2 YNNKEL (reference sequence). The V end was cut by 2 bases, the J end by 8 bases, with 12 bases between. CDR3 coding DNA: TGTGCCAGCAGCCAAACTCCAGTTTCAGAAGCTTTCTTT. Amino acids: CASSQTPVSEAFF. Looking up the rest from reference TRBV3-1 and TRBJ1-1 gives the full variable domain: DTAVSQTPKYLVTQMGNDKSIKCEQNLGHDTMYWYKQDSKKFLKIMFSYNNKELIINETVPNRFSPKSPDKAHLNLHINSLELGDSAVYFCASSQTPVSEAFFGQGTRLTVV.

The V call is TRBV6-2 or TRBV6-3, the J call TRBJ1-1; 8 bases match TRBD1. This CDR3 comprises 14 residues. The J segment lost 11 bases and the V segment lost 2 bases, leaving 10 bases of the junction unmatched. Germline assignment: CDR1 MNHEY and CDR2 SVGEGT. Here the CDR3 reads CASSYAGGIYSAFF. The CDR3 region has the DNA TGTGCCAGCAGTTACGCAGGGGGCATTTATAGTGCTTTCTTT.

This clonotype has at least ten counts. The chain links TRBV6-2 or TRBV6-3 to TRBJ2-1, with TRBD2 matching over 8 bases. V was pared by 7 bases and J by 7 bases, with 12 bases of the junction left unmatched. The CDR3 is 15 amino acids. The germline gives CDR1 MNHEY, CDR2 SVGEGT. The CDR3 region is CASTRGTSGGNEQFF. The DNA of the CDR3 is TGTGCCAGCACCCGAGGAACTAGCGGAGGAAATGAGCAGTTCTTC.

Many counts were recorded for this clonotype. The chain couples TRBV5-1 to TRBJ2-6; possibly TRBD2 for D (5 bases). There are 16 residues in the CDR3. Germline lookup yields CDR1 SGHRS and CDR2 YFSETQ. The V end lost 0 bases, the J end lost 2 bases, and 9 bases lay between the germline ends. The DNA for the CDR3 is TGCGCCAGCAGCTTGGCCGAGAGGGCTGGGGCCAACGTCCTGACTTTC. Residues: CASSLAERAGANVLTF.

This clonotype came up many times. An end of the junction differs from the germline gene, which may be a read error. This chain connects TRBV19 to TRBJ2-4, with 9 bases identical to TRBD2. The CDR3 has 15 amino acids. Germline CDR1 is LNHDA and CDR2 is SQIVND (reference sequence). CDR3 residues: CASSIGGLAKNIQHF. The CDR3 region has the DNA TGTGCCAGTAGTATTGGGGGACTAGCCAAAAACATTCAGCACTTC.

There are many counts of this clonotype. For the CDR3, the DNA is TGCGCCAGCAGCTTGGGACCATCCCTCTACGAGCAGTACTTC. This codes for CASSLGPSLYEQYF. V usage is TRBV5-1 and J usage is TRBJ2-7, with no clear D. CDR1 SGHRS and CDR2 YFSETQ come from the germline V gene. The CDR3 covers 14 residues. V dropped 0 bases and J dropped 3 bases, with 10 bases sitting between them.

This clonotype has ten or more counts. This chain links TRBV7-2 with TRBJ2-1; D is uncertain. V dropped 1 base and J dropped 4 bases, with 17 bases sitting between them. Germline V gives CDR1 SGHTA, CDR2 FQGNSA. The CDR3 length is 17 residues. CDR3 residues: CASSLVIMSGRYNEQFF. The CDR3 nucleotides read TGTGCCAGCAGCTTAGTTATTATGTCAGGCCGGTACAATGAGCAGTTCTTC.

This clonotype was seen at least ten times. CDR3 sequence (DNA): TGCGCCAGCAGAGATAGGAAAAACACTGAAGCTTTCTTT. Its translation: CASRDRKNTEAFF. This chain uses TRBV5-1 with TRBJ1-1; D remains ambiguous. Trimming shortened V by 5 bases and J by 2 bases, and 10 bases separated the two germline ends. CDR1 SGHRS and CDR2 YFSETQ come from the germline V gene. The CDR3 spans 13 residues.

This clonotype came up many times. This chain links TRBV9 with TRBJ1-5; D gene unclear. The V gene lost 0 bases and the J gene lost 6 bases, with 10 bases spanning the gap. CDR1 SGDLS and CDR2 YYNGEE come from the germline V gene. The CDR3 sequence is 14 residues long. The CDR3 loop is CASSVGSEFQPQHF. The DNA for the CDR3 is TGTGCCAGCAGCGTAGGCTCGGAATTTCAGCCCCAGCATTTT.

This clonotype was detected many times. The chain couples TRBV7-2 to TRBJ2-1; 9 bases are a match to TRBD2. CDR3 size: 16 residues. J lost 5 bases, V lost 4 bases, and 9 bases had no gene match. Germline V gene sequence: CDR1 SGHTA, CDR2 FQGNSA. The CDR3 here is CASSSRTSDIHNEQFF. CDR3 sequence (DNA): TGTGCCAGCAGCTCCCGGACTAGCGATATTCACAATGAGCAGTTCTTC.

This clonotype was picked up many times. The V and J genes are TRBV6-5 and TRBJ2-1, with 9 bases identical to TRBD1. Trimming removed 2 bases from V and 7 bases from J; junction bases left unmatched: 6. Germline lookup yields CDR1 MNHEY and CDR2 SVGAGI. The CDR3 is 15 residues long. CDR3 loop: CASSYATGGWNEQFF. In DNA form, the CDR3 reads TGTGCCAGCAGTTACGCCACAGGGGGCTGGAATGAGCAGTTCTTC.

In this sample, this clonotype turned up many times. The gene calls are TRBV5-1 and TRBJ2-1; D gene uncertain. Trimming left V 3 bases short and J 12 bases short, with 13 bases between. The CDR3 contains 12 residues. Germline CDR1 reads SGHRS; CDR2 reads YFSETQ. The DNA for the CDR3 is TGCGCCAGCAGCTCCACCGGCCCTGGGCAGTTCTTC. This sequence encodes CASSSTGPGQFF.

This clonotype was seen ten or more times. The chain joins TRBV27 to TRBJ2-3, with 9 bases matching TRBD1. Germline V lookup: CDR1 MNHEY, CDR2 SMNVEV (reference sequence). CDR3 length equals 14 residues. V shed 7 bases and J 5 bases; nucleotides not matched to a gene: 7. This CDR3 reads CASIPGTGRDTQYF. The CDR3 DNA sequence: TGTGCCAGCATACCCGGGACAGGGAGAGATACGCAGTATTTT.

This clonotype has a count of ten or more. V is TRBV5-1 and J is TRBJ2-3; maybe TRBD1 (5 bases). Germline loops: CDR1 SGHRS, CDR2 YFSETQ. V was pared by 4 bases and J by 1 base, with 13 bases between. CDR3 size: 15 residues. The CDR3 sequence: CASSQKDIRTDTQYF. The CDR3 nucleotides are TGCGCCAGCAGCCAAAAGGACATACGCACAGATACGCAGTATTTT.

This clonotype has ten or more counts. The J gene is TRBJ2-7, the V gene TRBV20-1, with 13 positions matching TRBD2. CDR1 DFQATT and CDR2 SNEGSKA come from the germline V gene (reference sequence). After removal of 4 bases from V and 1 base from J, the junction contained 1 base not matched to a gene. This CDR3 has 14 residues. In nucleotides, the CDR3 is TGCAGTGCTAAGGGACTAGCGGGATCCTACGAGCAGTACTTC. Its translation: CSAKGLAGSYEQYF.

This clonotype was counted ten times or more. The CDR3: CASRDGWNTEAFF. The CDR3 bases are TGTGCCAGTCGGGACGGATGGAACACTGAAGCTTTCTTT. The V and J genes are TRBV27 and TRBJ1-1; possible D gene TRBD1, 5 bases. This CDR3 is built from 13 residues. The ends were cut back, 9 bases at V and 1 base at J, with 12 bases in the middle. Looked up from germline, CDR1 is MNHEY and CDR2 is SMNVEV (reference sequence).

This clonotype was seen at least ten times. CDR3 sequence: CASSWDRGYGYTF. In nucleotides, the CDR3 is TGCGCCAGCAGTTGGGACAGGGGCTATGGCTACACCTTC. The V and J genes are TRBV5-1 and TRBJ1-2; the match to TRBD1 covers 10 bases. In germline, CDR1 is SGHRS, CDR2 YFSETQ. This CDR3 is 13 amino acids long. V lost 5 bases to trimming and J lost 4 bases; unmatched junction nucleotides: 2.

This clonotype has a count of ten or more. For the CDR3, the DNA is TGTGCCAGCAGGCAGGGGAGTATGGGTCAGCCCCAGCATTTT. Translation gives CASRQGSMGQPQHF. This sequence joins TRBV12-3 or TRBV12-4 and TRBJ1-5, with TRBD1 as a possible D gene (6 bases). The CDR3 is 14 residues long. The V end lost 6 bases, the J end lost 6 bases, and 15 bases lay between the germline ends.

Of note for this clonotype: A much larger clone sits a single nucleotide away, making a read error possible. V usage is TRBV21-1 and J usage is TRBJ1-1. TRBV21-1 is reported as a pseudogene. The CDR3 has 13 residues. CDR3 in amino acids: CASASRVNTEAFF. The CDR3 DNA is TGTGCCAGCGCCTCGAGGGTGAACACTGAAGCTTTCTTT.

This clonotype was seen at least ten times. CDR3 sequence (DNA): TGTGCCAGCTTATCTCCGGGCGGGAGCTCGGACGAGCAGTACTTC. Protein: CASLSPGGSSDEQYF. This chain connects TRBV6-2 or TRBV6-3 to TRBJ2-7, with TRBD2 identical over 7 bases. Per germline, CDR1 MNHEY and CDR2 SVGEGT. With V trimmed by 8 bases and J by 5 bases, 15 bases remained unmatched. The CDR3 has 15 residues.